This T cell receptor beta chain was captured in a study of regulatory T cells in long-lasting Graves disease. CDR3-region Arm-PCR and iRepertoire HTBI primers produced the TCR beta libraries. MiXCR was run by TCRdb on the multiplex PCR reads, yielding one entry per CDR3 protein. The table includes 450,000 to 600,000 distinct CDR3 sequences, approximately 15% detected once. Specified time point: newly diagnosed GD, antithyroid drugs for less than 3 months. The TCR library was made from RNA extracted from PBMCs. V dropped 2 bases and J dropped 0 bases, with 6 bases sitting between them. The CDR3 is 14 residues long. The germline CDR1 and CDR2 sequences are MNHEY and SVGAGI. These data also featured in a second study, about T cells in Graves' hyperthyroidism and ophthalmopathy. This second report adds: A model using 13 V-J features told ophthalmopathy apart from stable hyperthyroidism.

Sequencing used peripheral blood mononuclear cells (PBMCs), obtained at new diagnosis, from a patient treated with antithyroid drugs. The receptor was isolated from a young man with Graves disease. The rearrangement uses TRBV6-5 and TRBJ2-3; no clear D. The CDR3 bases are TGTGCCAGCAGTTACCGGCAGAGCACAGATACGCAGTATTTT. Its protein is CASSYRQSTDTQYF.